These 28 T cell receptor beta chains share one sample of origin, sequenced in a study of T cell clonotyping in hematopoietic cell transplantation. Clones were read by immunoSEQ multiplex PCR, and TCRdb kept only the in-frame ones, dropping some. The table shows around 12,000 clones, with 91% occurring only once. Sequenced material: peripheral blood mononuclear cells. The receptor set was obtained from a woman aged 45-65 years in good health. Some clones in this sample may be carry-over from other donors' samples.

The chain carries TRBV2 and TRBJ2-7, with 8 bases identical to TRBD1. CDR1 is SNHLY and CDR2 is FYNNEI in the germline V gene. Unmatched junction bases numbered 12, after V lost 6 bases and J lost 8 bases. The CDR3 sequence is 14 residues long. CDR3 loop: CASRPPGQGLKQYF. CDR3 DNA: TGTGCCAGCAGACCACCCGGACAGGGTCTGAAGCAGTACTTC.

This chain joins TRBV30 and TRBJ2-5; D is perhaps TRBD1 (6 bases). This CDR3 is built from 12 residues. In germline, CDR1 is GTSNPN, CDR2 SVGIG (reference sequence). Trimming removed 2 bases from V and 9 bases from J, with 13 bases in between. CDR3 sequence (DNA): TGTGCCTGGAGTACAGGGTCCGCGGCCCAGTACTTC. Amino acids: CAWSTGSAAQYF.

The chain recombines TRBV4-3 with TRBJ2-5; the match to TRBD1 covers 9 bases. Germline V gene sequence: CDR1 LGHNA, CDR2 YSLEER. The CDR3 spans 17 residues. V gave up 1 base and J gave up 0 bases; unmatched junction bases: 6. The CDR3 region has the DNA TGCGCCAGCAGCCAAGCCGTCGGACAGGGGTACCAAGAGACCCAGTACTTC. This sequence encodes CASSQAVGQGYQETQYF.

CDR3 coding DNA: TGTGCCAGCAAAGCGACTAGCGGGGGGTCTCACGAGCAGTACTTC. Translating gives CASKATSGGSHEQYF. This chain links TRBV5-5 with TRBJ2-7; 13 bases align to TRBD2. Germline-derived CDR1 and CDR2 are SGHKS and YYEKEE (reference sequence). The CDR3 sequence is 15 residues long. V lost 6 bases to trimming and J lost 5 bases; unmatched junction nucleotides: 8.

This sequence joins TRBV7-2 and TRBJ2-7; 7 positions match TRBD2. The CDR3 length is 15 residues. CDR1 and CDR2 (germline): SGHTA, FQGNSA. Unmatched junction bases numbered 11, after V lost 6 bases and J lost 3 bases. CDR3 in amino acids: CASRVASGAYYEQYF. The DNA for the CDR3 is TGTGCCAGCAGGGTAGCGAGCGGGGCGTACTACGAGCAGTACTTC.

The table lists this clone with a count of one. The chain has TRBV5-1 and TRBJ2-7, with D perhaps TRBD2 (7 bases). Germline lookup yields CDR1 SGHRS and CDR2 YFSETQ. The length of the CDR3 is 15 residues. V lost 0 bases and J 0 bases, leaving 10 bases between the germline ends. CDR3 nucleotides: TGCGCCAGCAGCTTGGCCGGGGGGCACTCCTACGAGCAGTACTTC. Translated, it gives CASSLAGGHSYEQYF.

CDR3 DNA: TGTGCCAGCAGCTTAGGGCCCAACGCAGTCCCTAGCACAGATACGCAGTATTTT. Residues: CASSLGPNAVPSTDTQYF. V is TRBV11-2 and J is TRBJ2-3; no definite D call. V gave up 1 base and J gave up 0 bases, with 17 bases separating them. Germline V gives CDR1 SGHAT, CDR2 FQNNGV. The CDR3 sequence is 18 residues long.

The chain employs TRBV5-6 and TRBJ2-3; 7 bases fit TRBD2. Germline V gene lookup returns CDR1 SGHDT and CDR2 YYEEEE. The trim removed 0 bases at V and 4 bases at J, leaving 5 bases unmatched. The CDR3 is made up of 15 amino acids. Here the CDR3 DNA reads TGTGCCAGCAGCTTGGCTGGCGGGGGATCAGATACGCAGTATTTT. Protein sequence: CASSLAGGGSDTQYF. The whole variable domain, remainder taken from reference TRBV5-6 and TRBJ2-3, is DAGVTQSPTHLIKTRGQQVTLRCSPKSGHDTVSWYQQALGQGPQFIFQYYEEEERQRGNFPDRFSGHQFPNYSSELNVNALLLGDSALYLCASSLAGGGSDTQYFGPGTRLTVL.

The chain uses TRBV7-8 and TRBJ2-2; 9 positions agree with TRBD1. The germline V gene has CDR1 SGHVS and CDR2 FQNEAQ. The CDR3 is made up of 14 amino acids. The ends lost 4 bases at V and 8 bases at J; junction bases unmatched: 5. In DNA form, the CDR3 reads TGTGCCAGCAGCTATGGGACAGGGTTAGGGGAGCTGTTTTTT. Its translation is CASSYGTGLGELFF. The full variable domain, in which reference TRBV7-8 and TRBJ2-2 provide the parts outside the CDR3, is GAGVSQSPRYKVAKRGQDVALRCDPISGHVSLFWYQQALGQGPEFLTYFQNEAQLDKSGLPSDRFFAERPEGSVSTLKIQRTQQEDSAVYLCASSYGTGLGELFFGEGSRLTVL.

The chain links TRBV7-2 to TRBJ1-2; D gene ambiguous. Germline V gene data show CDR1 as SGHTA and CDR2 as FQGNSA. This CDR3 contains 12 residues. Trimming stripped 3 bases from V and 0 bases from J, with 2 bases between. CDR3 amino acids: CASSFTNYGYTF. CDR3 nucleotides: TGTGCCAGCAGCTTTACTAACTATGGCTACACCTTC.

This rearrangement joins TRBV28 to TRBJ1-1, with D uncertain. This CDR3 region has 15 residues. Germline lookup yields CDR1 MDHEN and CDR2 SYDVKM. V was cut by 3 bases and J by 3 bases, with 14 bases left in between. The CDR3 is CASSFSPRRDTEAFF. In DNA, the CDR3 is TGTGCCAGCAGTTTTTCCCCTCGTAGGGACACTGAAGCTTTCTTT. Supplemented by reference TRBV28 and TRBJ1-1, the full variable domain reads DVKVTQSSRYLVKRTGEKVFLECVQDMDHENMFWYRQDPGLGLRLIYFSYDVKMKEKGDIPEGYSVSREKKERFSLILESASTNQTSMYLCASSFSPRRDTEAFFGQGTRLTVV.

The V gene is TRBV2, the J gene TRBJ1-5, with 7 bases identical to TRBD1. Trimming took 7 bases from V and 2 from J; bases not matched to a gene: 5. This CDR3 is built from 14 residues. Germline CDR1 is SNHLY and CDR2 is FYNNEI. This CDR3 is CASTLQGGNQPQHF. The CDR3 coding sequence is TGTGCCAGCACCCTGCAGGGGGGCAATCAGCCCCAGCATTTT.

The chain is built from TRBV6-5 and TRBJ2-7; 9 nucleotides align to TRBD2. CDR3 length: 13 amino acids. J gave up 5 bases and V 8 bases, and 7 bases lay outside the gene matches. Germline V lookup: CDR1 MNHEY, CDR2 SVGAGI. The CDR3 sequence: CASLGRGGDEQYF. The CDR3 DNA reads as TGTGCCAGCCTCGGGCGCGGGGGGGACGAGCAGTACTTC.

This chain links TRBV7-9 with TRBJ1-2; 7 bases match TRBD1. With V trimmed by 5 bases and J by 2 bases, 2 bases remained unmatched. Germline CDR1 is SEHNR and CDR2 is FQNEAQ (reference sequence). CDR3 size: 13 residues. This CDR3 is CASSTGQNYGYTF. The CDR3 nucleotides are TGTGCCAGCAGCACGGGACAGAACTATGGCTACACCTTC.

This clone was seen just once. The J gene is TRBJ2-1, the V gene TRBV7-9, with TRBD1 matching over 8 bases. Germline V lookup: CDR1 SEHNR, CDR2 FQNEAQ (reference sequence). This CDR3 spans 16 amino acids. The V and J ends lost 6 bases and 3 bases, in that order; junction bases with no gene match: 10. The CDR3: CASRSIWTGLYNEQFF. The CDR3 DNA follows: TGTGCCAGCAGATCTATTTGGACAGGGCTCTACAATGAGCAGTTCTTC.

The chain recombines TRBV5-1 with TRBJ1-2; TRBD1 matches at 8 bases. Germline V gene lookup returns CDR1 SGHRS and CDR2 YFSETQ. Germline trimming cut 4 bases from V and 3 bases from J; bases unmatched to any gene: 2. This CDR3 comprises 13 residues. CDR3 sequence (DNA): TGCGCCAGCAGCCCGACAGGGGACTATGGCTACACCTTC. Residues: CASSPTGDYGYTF.

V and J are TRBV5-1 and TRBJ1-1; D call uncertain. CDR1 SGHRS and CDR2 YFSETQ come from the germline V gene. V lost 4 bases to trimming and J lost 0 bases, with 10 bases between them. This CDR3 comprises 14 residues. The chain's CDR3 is CASSASDLNTEAFF. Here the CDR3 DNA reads TGCGCCAGCAGCGCAAGCGATCTGAACACTGAAGCTTTCTTT.

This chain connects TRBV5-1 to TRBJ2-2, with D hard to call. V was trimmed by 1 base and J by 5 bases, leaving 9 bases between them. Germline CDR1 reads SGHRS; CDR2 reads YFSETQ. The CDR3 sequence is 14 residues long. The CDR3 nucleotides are TGCGCCAGCAGCTTGTCTCTAGAGACCGGGGAGCTGTTTTTT. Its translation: CASSLSLETGELFF.

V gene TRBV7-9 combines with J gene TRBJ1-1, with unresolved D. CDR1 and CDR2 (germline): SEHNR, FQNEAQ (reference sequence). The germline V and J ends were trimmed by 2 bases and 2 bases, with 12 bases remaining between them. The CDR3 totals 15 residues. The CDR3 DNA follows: TGTGCCAGCAGCTTAAGACGGGGTCGAAACACTGAAGCTTTCTTT. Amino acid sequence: CASSLRRGRNTEAFF.

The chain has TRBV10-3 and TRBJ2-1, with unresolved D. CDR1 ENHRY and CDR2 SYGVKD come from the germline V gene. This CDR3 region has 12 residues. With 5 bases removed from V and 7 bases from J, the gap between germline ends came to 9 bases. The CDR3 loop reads CAISQNRNEQFF. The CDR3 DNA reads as TGTGCCATCAGTCAGAACCGAAATGAGCAGTTCTTC.

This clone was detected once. CDR3 sequence reads: CASGNSGGPYNEQFF. Here the CDR3 DNA reads TGTGCCAGCGGAAATAGCGGGGGGCCTTACAATGAGCAGTTCTTC. The V and J genes are TRBV7-3 and TRBJ2-1; 10 nucleotides match TRBD2. Trimming removed 8 bases from V and 4 bases from J; junction bases left unmatched: 8. Germline V lookup: CDR1 SGHTA, CDR2 FQGTGA. This CDR3 has 15 residues.

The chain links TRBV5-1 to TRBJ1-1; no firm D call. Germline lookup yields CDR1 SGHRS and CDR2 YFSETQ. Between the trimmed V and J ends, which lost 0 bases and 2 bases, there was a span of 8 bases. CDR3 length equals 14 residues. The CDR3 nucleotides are TGCGCCAGCAGCTTGGTGGGTTCTAACACTGAAGCTTTCTTT. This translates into CASSLVGSNTEAFF.

The CDR3 bases are TGCGCCAGCAGCCAAAGCCCGACCCGCCCGAAGATGTTTGGTGGCTACACCTTC. Amino acid sequence: CASSQSPTRPKMFGGYTF. V gene TRBV4-3 combines with J gene TRBJ1-2; D not certain. There are 18 residues in the CDR3. Deletions cut 2 bases from V and 7 bases from J, with 26 bases between. Germline V CDR1 and CDR2: LGHNA, YSLEER.

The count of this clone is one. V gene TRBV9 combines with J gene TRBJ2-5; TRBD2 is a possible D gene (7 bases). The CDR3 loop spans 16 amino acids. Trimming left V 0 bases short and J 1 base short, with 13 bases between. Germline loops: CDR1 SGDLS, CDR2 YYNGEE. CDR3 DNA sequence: TGTGCCAGCAGCGTAGATCGGGGGGCGACCCAAGAGACCCAGTACTTC. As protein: CASSVDRGATQETQYF.

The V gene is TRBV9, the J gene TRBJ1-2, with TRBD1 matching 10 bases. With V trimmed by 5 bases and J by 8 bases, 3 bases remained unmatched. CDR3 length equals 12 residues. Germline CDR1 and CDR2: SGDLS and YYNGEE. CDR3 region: CASRGTGEGYTF. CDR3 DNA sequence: TGTGCCAGCAGGGGGACAGGGGAGGGCTACACCTTC.

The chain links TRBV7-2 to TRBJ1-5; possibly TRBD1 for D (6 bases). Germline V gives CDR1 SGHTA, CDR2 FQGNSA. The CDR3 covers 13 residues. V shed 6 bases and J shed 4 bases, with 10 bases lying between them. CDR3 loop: CASSRQVNQPQHF. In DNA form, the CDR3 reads TGTGCCAGCAGTCGACAGGTTAATCAGCCCCAGCATTTT.

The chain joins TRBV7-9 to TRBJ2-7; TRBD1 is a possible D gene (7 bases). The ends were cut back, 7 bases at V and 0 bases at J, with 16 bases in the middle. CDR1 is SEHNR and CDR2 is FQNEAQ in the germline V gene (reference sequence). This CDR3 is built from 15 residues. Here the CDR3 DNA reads TGTGCCAGCATGCCCCGCGGGACAGCCTCCTACGAGCAGTACTTC. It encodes CASMPRGTASYEQYF.

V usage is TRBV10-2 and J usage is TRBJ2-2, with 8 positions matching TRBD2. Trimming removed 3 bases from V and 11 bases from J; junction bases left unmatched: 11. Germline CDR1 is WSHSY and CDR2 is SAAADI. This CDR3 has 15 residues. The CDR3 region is CASSDWAGGPKELFF. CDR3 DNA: TGCGCCAGCAGTGACTGGGCGGGGGGCCCTAAAGAGCTGTTTTTT.